This T cell receptor (beta chain) was found in a study of naive and memory T cell subsets. The CDR3 has 15 amino acids. Germline V gene data show CDR1 as SNHLY and CDR2 as FYNNEI. The ends were cut back, 8 bases at V and 7 bases at J, with 21 bases in the middle. The beta constant-region primer was an equimolar mix of two oligonucleotides covering TRBC1 and TRBC2. Each CDR3 protein is one row after TCRdb ran MiXCR on the UMI-ligation and nested PCR reads. The data hold around 31,000 distinct CDR3 sequences, with around 10% observed a single time. This clonotype appeared a few times. The chain combines TRBV2 with TRBJ1-5; TRBD1 might be the D (6 bases). The TCR comes from a human donor in good health. The sequenced material came from effector memory CD4+ T cells from blood. Described subset: effector memory, CD45RA- CD27-. The CDR3 sequence: CASRPGTIITQPQHF. The CDR3 bases are TGTGCCAGCCGCCCCGGGACAATTATTACGCAGCCCCAGCATTTT.